A single TCR beta chain is shown here with its context. Its antigen remains unidentified. Individuals having autoimmune disease history or systemic immunosuppression were not enrolled. These data come from a study of OX40 agonist ivuxolimab in advanced cancers. Study conclusions and caveats: There was clonal expansion of CD4+ and CD8+ blood T cells by week 6 at 0.1 to 3.0 mg/kg.

The table came from immunoSEQ multiplex PCR; TCRdb's copy has only in-frame clones and leaves some out. This sample yields over 90,000 clones, of which roughly 94% are seen a single time; around 0.18% belongs to the top ten. This CDR3 region has 15 residues. Germline loops: CDR1 SNHLY, CDR2 FYNNEI. Losses at the gene ends were 1 base for V and 9 bases for J; bases not matched to a gene: 6. The V call is TRBV2, the J call TRBJ1-6, with 7 bases identical to TRBD1. Specimen: CD4+ or CD8+ T cells sorted from blood, collected in a trial of the OX40 agonist ivuxolimab. The TCR originated in an adult with an advanced solid tumor such as melanoma, head and neck, liver or kidney cancer. CDR3 region: CASSEDRGGGSPLHF. CDR3 bases: TGTGCCAGCAGTGAAGACAGGGGTGGGGGTTCACCCCTCCACTTT.